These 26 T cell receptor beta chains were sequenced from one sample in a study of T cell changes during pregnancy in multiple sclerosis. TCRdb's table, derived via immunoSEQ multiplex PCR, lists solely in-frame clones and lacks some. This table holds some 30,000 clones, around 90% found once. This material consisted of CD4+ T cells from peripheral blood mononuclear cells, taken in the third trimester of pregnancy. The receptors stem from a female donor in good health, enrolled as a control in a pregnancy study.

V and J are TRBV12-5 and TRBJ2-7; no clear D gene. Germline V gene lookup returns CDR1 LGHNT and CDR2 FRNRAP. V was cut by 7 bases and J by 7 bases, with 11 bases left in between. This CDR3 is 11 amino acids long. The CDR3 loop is CASAEEGEQYF. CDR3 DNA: TGTGCTAGTGCCGAGGAAGGAGAGCAGTACTTC.

The CDR3 spells CASSPSGGTVSYEQYF. In DNA, the CDR3 is TGTGCCAGCAGCCCTAGCGGGGGGACGGTCTCCTACGAGCAGTACTTC. J is TRBJ2-7 and V is TRBV7-2; 11 bases are a match to TRBD2. The CDR3 spans 16 residues. With 5 bases clipped from V and 0 bases from J, the junction kept 6 bases outside the gene matches. CDR1 and CDR2 from the germline V gene are SGHTA and FQGNSA. Variable domain in full (rest from reference TRBV7-2 and TRBJ2-7): GAGVSQSPSNKVTEKGKDVELRCDPISGHTALYWYRQSLGQGLEFLIYFQGNSAPDKSGLPSDRFSAERTGGSVSTLTIQRTQQEDSAVYLCASSPSGGTVSYEQYFGPGTRLTVT.

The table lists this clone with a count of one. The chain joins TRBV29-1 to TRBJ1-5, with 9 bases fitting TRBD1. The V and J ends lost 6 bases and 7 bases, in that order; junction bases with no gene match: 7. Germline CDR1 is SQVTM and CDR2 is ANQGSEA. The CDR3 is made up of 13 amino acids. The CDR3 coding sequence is TGCAGCGTCGGGACAGGGATCAACCAGCCCCAGCATTTT. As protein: CSVGTGINQPQHF.

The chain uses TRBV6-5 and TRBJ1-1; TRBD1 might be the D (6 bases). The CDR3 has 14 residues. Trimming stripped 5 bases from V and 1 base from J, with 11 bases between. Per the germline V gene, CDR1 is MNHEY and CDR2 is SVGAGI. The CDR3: CASSLGGRNTEAFF. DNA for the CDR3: TGTGCCAGCAGTCTTGGGGGCAGGAACACTGAAGCTTTCTTT.

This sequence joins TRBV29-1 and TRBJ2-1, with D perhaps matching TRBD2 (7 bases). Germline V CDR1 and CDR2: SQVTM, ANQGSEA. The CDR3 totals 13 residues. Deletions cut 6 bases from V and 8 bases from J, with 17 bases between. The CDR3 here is CSVGGIQGYEQFF. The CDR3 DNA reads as TGCAGCGTGGGGGGGATACAGGGCTATGAGCAGTTCTTC.

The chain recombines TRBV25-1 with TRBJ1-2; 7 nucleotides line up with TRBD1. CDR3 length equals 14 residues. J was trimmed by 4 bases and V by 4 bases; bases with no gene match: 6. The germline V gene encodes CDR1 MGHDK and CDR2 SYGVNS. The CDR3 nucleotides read TGTGCCAGCAGTGGGACGACAGGGAGCTATGGCTACACCTTC. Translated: CASSGTTGSYGYTF.

DNA of the CDR3: TGCGCCAGCAGCCAAACCTCCAGGGCGGGGGGTGGCTACACCTTC. Protein: CASSQTSRAGGGYTF. The chain is built from TRBV4-3 and TRBJ1-2; D may be TRBD1 (5 bases). Germline-derived CDR1 and CDR2 are LGHNA and YSLEER. The CDR3 contains 15 residues. V dropped 2 bases and J dropped 7 bases, with 17 bases sitting between them.

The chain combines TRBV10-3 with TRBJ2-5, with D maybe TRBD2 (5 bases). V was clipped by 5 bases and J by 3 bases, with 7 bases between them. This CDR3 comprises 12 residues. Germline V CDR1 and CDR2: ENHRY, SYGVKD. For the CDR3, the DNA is TGTGCCATCAGTCCGAGGGAAGAGACCCAGTACTTC. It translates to CAISPREETQYF.

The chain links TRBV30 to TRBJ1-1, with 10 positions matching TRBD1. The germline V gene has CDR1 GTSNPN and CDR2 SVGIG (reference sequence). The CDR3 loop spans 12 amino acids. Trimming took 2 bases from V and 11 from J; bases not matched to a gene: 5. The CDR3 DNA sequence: TGTGCCTGGAGTAGGGACAGGGGCGACGCTTTCTTT. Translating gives CAWSRDRGDAFF.

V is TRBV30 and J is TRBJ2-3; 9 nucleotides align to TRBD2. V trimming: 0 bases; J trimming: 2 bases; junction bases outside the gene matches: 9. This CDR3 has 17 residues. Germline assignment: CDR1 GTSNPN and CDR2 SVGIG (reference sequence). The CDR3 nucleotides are TGTGCCTGGAGTGTAGTTCGGCTAGCGGGGCACACAGATACGCAGTATTTT. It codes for CAWSVVRLAGHTDTQYF.

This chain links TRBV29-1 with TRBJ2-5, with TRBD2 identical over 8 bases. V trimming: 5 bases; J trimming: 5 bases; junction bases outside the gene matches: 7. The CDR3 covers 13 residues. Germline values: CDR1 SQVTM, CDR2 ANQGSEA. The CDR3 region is CSVSGGMGETQYF. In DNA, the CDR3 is TGCAGCGTTTCGGGGGGGATGGGGGAGACCCAGTACTTC.

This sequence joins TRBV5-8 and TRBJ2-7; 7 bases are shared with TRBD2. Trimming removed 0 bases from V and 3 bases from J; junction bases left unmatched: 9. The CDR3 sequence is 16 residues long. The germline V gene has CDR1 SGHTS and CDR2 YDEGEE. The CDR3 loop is CASSLGEGTANYEQYF. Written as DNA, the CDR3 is TGTGCCAGCAGCTTGGGGGAGGGGACCGCGAACTACGAGCAGTACTTC.

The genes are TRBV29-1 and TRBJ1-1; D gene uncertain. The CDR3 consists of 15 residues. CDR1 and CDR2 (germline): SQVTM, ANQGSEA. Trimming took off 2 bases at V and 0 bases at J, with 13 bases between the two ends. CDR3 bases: TGCAGCGTTGAAATCCCCGGACTGATGAACACTGAAGCTTTCTTT. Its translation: CSVEIPGLMNTEAFF.

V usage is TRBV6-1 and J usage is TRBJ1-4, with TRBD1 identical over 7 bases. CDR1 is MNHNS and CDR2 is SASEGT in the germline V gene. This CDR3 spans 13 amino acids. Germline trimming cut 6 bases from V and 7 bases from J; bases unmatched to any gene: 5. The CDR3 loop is CASSGQGVEKLFF. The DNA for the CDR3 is TGTGCCAGCAGCGGGCAGGGGGTTGAAAAACTGTTTTTT.

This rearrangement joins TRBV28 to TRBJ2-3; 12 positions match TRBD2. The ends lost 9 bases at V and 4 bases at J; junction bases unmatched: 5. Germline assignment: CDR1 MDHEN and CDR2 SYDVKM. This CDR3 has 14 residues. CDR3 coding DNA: TGTGCCAGTCTAGCGGGAGGGATGGCAGATACGCAGTATTTT. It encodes CASLAGGMADTQYF.

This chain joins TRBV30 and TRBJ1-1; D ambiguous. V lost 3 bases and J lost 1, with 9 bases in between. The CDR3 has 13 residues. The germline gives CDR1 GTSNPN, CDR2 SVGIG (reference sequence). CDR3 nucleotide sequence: TGTGCCTGGAGAGACATGGGGAACACTGAAGCTTTCTTT. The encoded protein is CAWRDMGNTEAFF.

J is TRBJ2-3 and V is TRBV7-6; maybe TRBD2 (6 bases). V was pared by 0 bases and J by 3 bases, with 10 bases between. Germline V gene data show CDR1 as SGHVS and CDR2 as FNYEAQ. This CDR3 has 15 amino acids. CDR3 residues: CASSLAGGRTDTQYF. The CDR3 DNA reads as TGTGCCAGCAGCTTAGCGGGAGGTAGGACAGATACGCAGTATTTT.

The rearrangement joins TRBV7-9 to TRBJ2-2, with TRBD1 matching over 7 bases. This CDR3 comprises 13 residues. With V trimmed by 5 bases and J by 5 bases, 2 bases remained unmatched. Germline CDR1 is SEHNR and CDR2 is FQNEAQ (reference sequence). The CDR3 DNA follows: TGTGCCAGCAGCACCAGGGGGACCGGGGAGCTGTTTTTT. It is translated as CASSTRGTGELFF.

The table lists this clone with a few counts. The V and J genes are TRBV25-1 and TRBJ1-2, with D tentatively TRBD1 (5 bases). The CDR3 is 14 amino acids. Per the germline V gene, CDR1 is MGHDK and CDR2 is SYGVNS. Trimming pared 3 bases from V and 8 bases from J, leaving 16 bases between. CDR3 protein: CASSEGLAGGGYTF. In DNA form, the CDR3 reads TGTGCCAGCAGTGAGGGGCTCGCGGGGGGAGGCTACACCTTC.

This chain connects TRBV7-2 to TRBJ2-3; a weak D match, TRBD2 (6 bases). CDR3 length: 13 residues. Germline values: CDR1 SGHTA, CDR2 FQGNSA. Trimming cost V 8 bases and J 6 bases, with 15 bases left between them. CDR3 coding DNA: TGTGCCAGCGGGACTCGTTTATGGGATACGCAGTATTTT. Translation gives CASGTRLWDTQYF.

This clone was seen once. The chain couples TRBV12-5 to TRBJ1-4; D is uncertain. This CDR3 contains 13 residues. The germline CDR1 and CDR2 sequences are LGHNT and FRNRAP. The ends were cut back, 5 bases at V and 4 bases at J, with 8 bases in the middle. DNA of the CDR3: TGTGCTAGTGGTACGGGGTATAATGAAAAACTGTTTTTT. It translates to CASGTGYNEKLFF.

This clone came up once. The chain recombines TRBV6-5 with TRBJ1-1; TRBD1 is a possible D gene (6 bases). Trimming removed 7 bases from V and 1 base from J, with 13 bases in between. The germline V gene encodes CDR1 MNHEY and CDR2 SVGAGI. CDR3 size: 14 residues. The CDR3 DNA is TGTGCCAGCAACCAACAGGGCCCGAACACTGAAGCTTTCTTT. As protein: CASNQQGPNTEAFF.

The CDR3 sequence is CASSFTTGRNEQFF. The CDR3 DNA sequence: TGCGCCAGCAGCTTTACGACAGGGAGGAATGAGCAGTTCTTC. The chain has TRBV5-1 and TRBJ2-1; a possible D gene is TRBD1 (7 bases). Germline CDR1 reads SGHRS; CDR2 reads YFSETQ. The CDR3 has 14 amino acids. V lost 2 bases, J lost 7 bases, and 13 bases lay in between.

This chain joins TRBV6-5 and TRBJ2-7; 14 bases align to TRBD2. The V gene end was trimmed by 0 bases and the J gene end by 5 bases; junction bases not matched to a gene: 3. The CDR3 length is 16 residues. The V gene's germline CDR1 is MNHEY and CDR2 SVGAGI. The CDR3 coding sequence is TGTGCCAGCAGTTACTCGACGGGACTAGCGGGAGACGAGCAGTACTTC. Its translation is CASSYSTGLAGDEQYF.

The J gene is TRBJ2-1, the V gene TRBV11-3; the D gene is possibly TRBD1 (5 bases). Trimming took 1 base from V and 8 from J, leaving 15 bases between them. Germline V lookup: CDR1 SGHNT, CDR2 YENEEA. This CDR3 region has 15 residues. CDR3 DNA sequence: TGTGCCAGCAGCTTAGGGACATTTCGAGCCGATGAGCAGTTCTTC. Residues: CASSLGTFRADEQFF.

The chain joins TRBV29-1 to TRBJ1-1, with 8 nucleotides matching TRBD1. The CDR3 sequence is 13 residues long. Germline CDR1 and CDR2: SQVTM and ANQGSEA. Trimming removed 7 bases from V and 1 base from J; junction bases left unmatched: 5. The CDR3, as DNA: TGCAGCGGACAGGGGTGGGCGAACACTGAAGCTTTCTTT. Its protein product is CSGQGWANTEAFF.